This is a list of T cell receptor beta chains from one sample in a study of identical twins. TCRdb redid the calling of the 5' RACE reads with MiXCR, one entry per CDR3 protein. Of under 450,000 distinct CDR3 sequences listed, approximately 17% are singletons. The sequencing sample was made of naive T cells sorted from blood. The receptors come from a man over 45 in good health. Both conserved end residues are part of each CDR3. A D gene is named only where the DNA matches it firmly.

J | D | V | CDR3
TRBJ2-3 | TRBD2 | TRBV7-2 | CASGSLFQGGRQYF
TRBJ1-1 | - | TRBV13 | CASSLGDMDTEAFF
TRBJ2-3 | - | TRBV3-1 | CASSQVRTSTDTQYF
TRBJ2-6 | - | TRBV7-2 | CASSYGASGANVLTF
TRBJ2-5 | TRBD1 | TRBV20-1 | CSARTGWLLGETQYF
TRBJ2-5 | TRBD2 | TRBV30 | CAWTGTSGKQETQYF
TRBJ2-7 | TRBD2 | TRBV20-1 | CSARDLLAGGIYEQYF
TRBJ2-5 | - | TRBV29-1 | CSTGGETQYF
TRBJ2-7 | - | TRBV4-2 | CASSQAGGRYEQYF
TRBJ2-1 | TRBD2 | TRBV12-3/TRBV12-4 | CASSLGAGGRVEQFF
TRBJ2-7 | TRBD2 | TRBV7-2 | CASSAASGLYEQYF
TRBJ2-1 | TRBD2 | TRBV7-2 | CASSFTSGGTAEQFF
TRBJ2-5 | - | TRBV5-6 | CASSSQGFEETQYF
TRBJ2-3 | TRBD2 | TRBV20-1 | CSARDRTSGSHTDTQYF
TRBJ2-5 | - | TRBV7-8 | CASRPPTAGPLQETQYF
TRBJ1-1 | TRBD1 | TRBV6-2/TRBV6-3 | CASSYPPDRGATEAFF
TRBJ1-2 | - | TRBV20-1 | CSAREVRASYGYTF
TRBJ2-1 | - | TRBV7-9 | CASSLGGPDGNEQFF
TRBJ2-1 | - | TRBV4-1 | CASRNGGGDEQFF
TRBJ2-1 | TRBD2 | TRBV20-1 | CSASSGGDEQFF
TRBJ2-2 | TRBD1 | TRBV20-1 | CSARGRDRDTGELFF
TRBJ2-3 | - | TRBV21-1 | CASSKGESGDTDTQYF
TRBJ2-7 | - | TRBV9 | CASSVVAEAYEQYF
TRBJ2-1 | - | TRBV12-3/TRBV12-4 | CASSPVEVGEQFF
TRBJ2-3 | - | TRBV11-2 | CASSLLRSDTQYF
TRBJ2-7 | - | TRBV15 | CATSQGTQTYEQYF
TRBJ2-3 | TRBD1 | TRBV28 | CASSLNTGGVDTQYF
TRBJ2-1 | TRBD1 | TRBV7-9 | CASSFGKVGQGAGEQFF
TRBJ2-3 | - | TRBV10-3 | CAISQTGTYTDTQYF
TRBJ2-3 | TRBD2 | TRBV2 | CATSGSTIGDTQYF
TRBJ2-1 | TRBD1 | TRBV5-4 | CARDRGPLYNEQFF
TRBJ2-1 | TRBD2 | TRBV28 | CASSTKTVTSGTYNEQFF
TRBJ2-7 | - | TRBV5-1 | CASSFFQGYEQYF
TRBJ1-6 | - | TRBV27 | CASSYQGFWNSPLHF
TRBJ2-1 | TRBD2 | TRBV29-1 | CSVCGGRDGDYNEQFF
TRBJ1-2 | - | TRBV28 | CASSLGGSWNYGYTF
TRBJ2-2 | TRBD1 | TRBV12-3/TRBV12-4 | CASSLGRTGTGELFF
TRBJ1-2 | - | TRBV6-1 | CASSEDVLDPIYGYTF
TRBJ2-3 | TRBD1 | TRBV5-1 | CASSLAQGPTDTQYF
TRBJ2-1 | TRBD2 | TRBV3-1 | CASGSGRRYNEQFF
TRBJ1-3 | - | TRBV4-3 | CASSQDRPTQGNTIYF
TRBJ2-3 | - | TRBV29-1 | CSVGGGWITDTQYF
TRBJ2-1 | TRBD1 | TRBV29-1 | CRRQGVLGAQFF
TRBJ2-3 | TRBD1 | TRBV5-1 | CASSLAPGQGSDTQYF
TRBJ1-2 | - | TRBV12-3/TRBV12-4 | CASSRREGYTF
TRBJ2-2 | - | TRBV7-2 | CASSLGLLFGELFF
TRBJ2-1 | - | TRBV29-1 | CSVHGLDNEQFF
TRBJ1-2 | - | TRBV7-2 | CASSLSGVTNYGYTF
TRBJ1-2 | - | TRBV7-2 | CASSKDREGYTF
TRBJ2-7 | - | TRBV12-3/TRBV12-4 | CASSLWYEQYF
TRBJ1-1 | - | TRBV20-1 | CSGTDFSWNTEAFF
TRBJ2-3 | TRBD1 | TRBV11-2 | CASSLGERSGTATDTQYF
TRBJ2-1 | TRBD2 | TRBV5-1 | CASRPGSGGADGEQFF